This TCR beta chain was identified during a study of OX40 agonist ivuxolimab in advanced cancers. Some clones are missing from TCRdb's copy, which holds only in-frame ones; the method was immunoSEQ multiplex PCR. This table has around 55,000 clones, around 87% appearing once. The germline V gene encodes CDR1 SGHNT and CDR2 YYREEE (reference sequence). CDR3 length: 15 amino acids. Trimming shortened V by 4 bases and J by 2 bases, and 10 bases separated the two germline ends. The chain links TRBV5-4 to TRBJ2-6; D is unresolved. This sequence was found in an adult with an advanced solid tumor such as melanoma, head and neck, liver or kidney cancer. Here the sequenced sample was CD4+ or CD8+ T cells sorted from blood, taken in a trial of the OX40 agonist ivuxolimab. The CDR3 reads CASSPPSTGANVLTF. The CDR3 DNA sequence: TGTGCCAGCAGCCCACCGTCAACTGGGGCCAACGTCCTGACTTTC. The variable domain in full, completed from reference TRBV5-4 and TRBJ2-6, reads ETGVTQSPTHLIKTRGQQVTLRCSSQSGHNTVSWYQQALGQGPQFIFQYYREEENGRGNFPPRFSGLQFPNYSSELNVNALELDDSALYLCASSPPSTGANVLTFGAGSRLTVL.